The present T cell receptor beta chain was sequenced within a study of blood T cell repertoires in COVID-19. Whole-study context: Acute and convalescent COVID-19 samples came from the United States, Italy and Spain. From T cells, B-cell-depleted T cells, or PBMCs came the material, which was cDNA or gDNA.

Using immunoSEQ multiplex PCR, the repertoire was profiled, and TCRdb retains in-frame clones only, with some absent. This table holds 450,000 to 500,000 clones, over 75% found once. This clone has a single count. The receptor comes from a human donor in a cohort sampled during active COVID-19. The sequenced sample was peripheral blood.

The CDR3 DNA is TGTGCCTGGAACACAAAGGGGACAGGGACTAACTATGGCTACACCTTC. As protein: CAWNTKGTGTNYGYTF. This chain uses TRBV30 with TRBJ1-2, with TRBD1 matching 9 bases. Germline V CDR1 and CDR2: GTSNPN, SVGIG (reference sequence). V trimming: 4 bases; J trimming: 0 bases; junction bases outside the gene matches: 9. The CDR3 loop spans 16 amino acids.